The 29 T cell receptor beta chains below all came from one sample that was sequenced in a study of T cell responses to AZD1222 COVID-19 vaccine. Assay used: immunoSEQ multiplex PCR; TCRdb lists only in-frame clones, some missing. The sample holds roughly 120,000 clones, around 90% seen once. This specimen was peripheral blood, taken on day 0 of AZD1222 vaccination. The receptors shown here come from an adult in good health.

The chain couples TRBV10-2 to TRBJ2-2; the D gene is possibly TRBD2 (5 bases). CDR3 length: 15 amino acids. CDR1 is WSHSY, CDR2 SAAADI, per germline. V dropped 6 bases and J dropped 2 bases, with 13 bases sitting between them. CDR3 in DNA: TGCGCCAGCAGCCCTCGACGGGGAAACACCGGGGAGCTGTTTTTT. Residues: CASSPRRGNTGELFF.

Only one count was recorded for this clone. The gene calls are TRBV18 and TRBJ1-1; TRBD1 is a possible D gene (5 bases). There are 16 residues in the CDR3. Germline CDR1 reads KGHSH; CDR2 reads LQKENI. Trimming took 2 bases from V and 5 from J, leaving 18 bases between them. This CDR3 reads CASSPGEAGRRTEAFF. DNA of the CDR3: TGTGCCAGCTCACCAGGGGAGGCAGGGAGGAGGACTGAAGCTTTCTTT.

The V call is TRBV2, the J call TRBJ2-6; 7 nucleotides align to TRBD1. The CDR3 consists of 15 residues. Germline V CDR1 and CDR2: SNHLY, FYNNEI. V shed 6 bases, J shed 1 base, and the junction held 3 bases outside the gene matches. CDR3 DNA: TGTGCCAGCAGCCTACAGGGGTCTGGGGCCAACGTCCTGACTTTC. The encoded protein is CASSLQGSGANVLTF.

This sequence joins TRBV28 and TRBJ2-2; D perhaps matches TRBD1 (6 bases). Trimming pared 3 bases from V and 8 bases from J, leaving 16 bases between. The germline V gene has CDR1 MDHEN and CDR2 SYDVKM. This CDR3 is 15 amino acids long. In DNA form, the CDR3 reads TGTGCCAGCAGTTTGGTCAACAGGGCATGGGGGGAGCTGTTTTTT. This sequence encodes CASSLVNRAWGELFF.

This clone has only one observation. The chain is built from TRBV7-2 and TRBJ1-2; D is perhaps TRBD1 (6 bases). The V gene lost 6 bases and the J gene lost 5 bases, with 16 bases spanning the gap. CDR1 is SGHTA and CDR2 is FQGNSA in the germline V gene. CDR3 length equals 14 residues. For the CDR3, the DNA is TGTGCCAGCAGTTCACGACAGGCCGAGTATGGCTACACCTTC. This translates into CASSSRQAEYGYTF.

The chain has TRBV23-1 and TRBJ1-2, with D tentatively TRBD1 (6 bases). TRBV23-1 is placed among ORFs of uncertain function. The CDR3 has 13 amino acids. The V end was cut by 3 bases, the J end by 6 bases, with 11 bases between. CDR3 nucleotide sequence: TGCGCCAGCAGTCAGAGGGGGATTGATGGCTACACCTTC. It codes for CASSQRGIDGYTF.

This clone was counted a few times. The rearrangement uses TRBV30 and TRBJ1-3; perhaps TRBD1 as D (5 bases). V lost 4 bases and J 6 bases, leaving 16 bases between the germline ends. Germline V gene sequence: CDR1 GTSNPN, CDR2 SVGIG (reference sequence). The CDR3 is made up of 14 amino acids. CDR3 loop: CAWIPGTAENTIYF. CDR3 bases: TGTGCCTGGATTCCTGGGACGGCGGAAAACACCATATATTTT.

CDR3 amino acids: CASSLGGFVDYGYTF. Written as DNA, the CDR3 is TGTGCCAGCAGTTTAGGGGGGTTCGTGGACTATGGCTACACCTTC. The chain couples TRBV28 to TRBJ1-2; maybe TRBD1 (5 bases). Per the germline V gene, CDR1 is MDHEN and CDR2 is SYDVKM. The CDR3 totals 15 residues. The V end was cut by 2 bases, the J end by 3 bases, with 13 bases between.

This chain uses TRBV19 with TRBJ1-1; D ambiguous. Deletions cut 3 bases from V and 2 bases from J, with 13 bases between. The germline CDR1 and CDR2 sequences are LNHDA and SQIVND (reference sequence). The CDR3 extends over 15 amino acids. CDR3 DNA sequence: TGTGCCAGTAGTATTCTCTCAGCATATAACACTGAAGCTTTCTTT. Its protein product is CASSILSAYNTEAFF.

The count of this clone is one. This chain connects TRBV29-1 to TRBJ1-1; 8 nucleotides match TRBD1. Germline loops: CDR1 SQVTM, CDR2 ANQGSEA. The J segment lost 1 base and the V segment lost 6 bases, leaving 4 bases of the junction unmatched. The CDR3 loop spans 13 amino acids. CDR3 nucleotides: TGCAGCGTGGGGACAGGAAAGAACACTGAAGCTTTCTTT. Its protein product is CSVGTGKNTEAFF.

With regard to this clone: This specimen includes other DNA sequences encoding the same CDR3. The V gene is TRBV12-3 or TRBV12-4, the J gene TRBJ1-1; D remains unclear. V was cut by 5 bases and J by 0 bases, with 4 bases left in between. The length of the CDR3 is 12 residues. Here the CDR3 DNA reads TGTGCCAGCAGTCTTATGAACACTGAAGCTTTCTTT. Amino acid sequence: CASSLMNTEAFF.

The V and J genes are TRBV4-1 and TRBJ2-7; D possibly matches TRBD1 or TRBD2 (5 bases each). Trimming left V 4 bases short and J 2 bases short, with 18 bases between. The CDR3 is 16 amino acids. Germline assignment: CDR1 MGHRA and CDR2 YSYEKL. The CDR3 protein is CASSPTQGDLPYEQYF. The CDR3 coding sequence is TGCGCCAGCAGCCCCACCCAGGGAGACCTTCCCTACGAGCAGTACTTC.

The chain joins TRBV10-3 to TRBJ2-3, with 10 bases lining up with TRBD1. Germline V gene sequence: CDR1 ENHRY, CDR2 SYGVKD. Unmatched junction bases numbered 7, after V lost 6 bases and J lost 4 bases. The CDR3 is 15 amino acids. The CDR3 sequence is CAIRDRDRGPDTQYF. The CDR3 DNA is TGTGCCATCAGGGACCGGGACAGGGGACCAGATACGCAGTATTTT.

V usage is TRBV11-2 and J usage is TRBJ1-2; TRBD1 matches 7 bases. Germline CDR1 reads SGHAT; CDR2 reads FQNNGV. V dropped 4 bases and J dropped 5; count of bases not matched to a gene: 7. CDR3 length: 14 residues. The CDR3 spells CASSSSGQSYGYTF. In DNA form, the CDR3 reads TGTGCCAGCAGCTCGTCGGGACAGTCTTATGGCTACACCTTC.

This chain connects TRBV18 to TRBJ2-1; TRBD2 aligns across 10 bases. Looked up from germline, CDR1 is KGHSH and CDR2 is LQKENI. The CDR3 has 18 amino acids. The ends lost 3 bases at V and 8 bases at J; junction bases unmatched: 16. CDR3 sequence: CASSPTLAGAPGSDEQFF. DNA for the CDR3: TGTGCCAGCTCACCGACGCTAGCGGGGGCGCCTGGGTCGGATGAGCAGTTCTTC.

The V and J genes are TRBV21-1 and TRBJ1-2; TRBD1 is the table's D call, not checked against the DNA. TRBV21-1 constitutes a pseudogene. The CDR3 has 13 amino acids. In nucleotides, the CDR3 is TGTGCCAGCAGCGGACAGGCCTTTTATGGCTACACCTTC. It specifies CASSGQAFYGYTF.

V usage is TRBV2 and J usage is TRBJ2-7; no definite D call. CDR3 size: 15 residues. The germline V and J ends were trimmed by 7 bases and 5 bases, with 21 bases remaining between them. Germline CDR1 SNHLY, CDR2 FYNNEI. The CDR3 here is CASKTMTWVSHEQYF. The CDR3 nucleotides are TGTGCCAGCAAAACGATGACCTGGGTGTCCCACGAGCAGTACTTC.

The chain is built from TRBV19 and TRBJ1-6; the match to TRBD1 covers 7 bases. The CDR3 is 12 residues long. V shed 10 bases, J shed 5 bases, and the junction held 2 bases outside the gene matches. Germline V gene lookup returns CDR1 LNHDA and CDR2 SQIVND (reference sequence). The CDR3 region is CANTGDNSPLHF. CDR3 coding DNA: TGTGCCAATACAGGGGATAATTCACCCCTCCACTTT.

This clone was observed once. The chain links TRBV6-6 to TRBJ1-2; 8 positions agree with TRBD1. Germline V lookup: CDR1 MNHNY, CDR2 SVGAGI (reference sequence). This CDR3 has 15 amino acids. The V and J ends lost 4 bases and 5 bases, in that order; junction bases with no gene match: 9. The CDR3 protein is CASSSRTGKEYGYTF. The CDR3 coding sequence is TGTGCCAGCAGTTCTAGGACAGGGAAAGAATATGGCTACACCTTC.

This clone was observed a single time. V and J are TRBV9 and TRBJ1-3; unclear D gene. Germline V gene sequence: CDR1 SGDLS, CDR2 YYNGEE. There are 14 residues in the CDR3. V was trimmed by 0 bases and J by 10 bases, leaving 14 bases between them. In DNA, the CDR3 is TGTGCCAGCAGCGTAGCTACAACTATGGGGACCATATATTTT. It is translated as CASSVATTMGTIYF.

Only a few counts were recorded for this clone. The gene calls are TRBV5-1 and TRBJ2-2; 9 bases map to TRBD2. The V gene end was trimmed by 0 bases and the J gene end by 6 bases; junction bases not matched to a gene: 6. CDR1 is SGHRS and CDR2 is YFSETQ in the germline V gene. CDR3 length: 16 residues. The DNA of the CDR3 is TGCGCCAGCAGCTTGGTCGGCGGGGGGGCCCCCGGGGAGCTGTTTTTT. Translated, it gives CASSLVGGGAPGELFF.

V is TRBV7-2 and J is TRBJ1-1; unclear D gene. With 1 base removed from V and 4 bases from J, the gap between germline ends came to 10 bases. CDR1 and CDR2 from the germline V gene are SGHTA and FQGNSA. The CDR3 runs to 14 residues. Written as DNA, the CDR3 is TGTGCCAGCAGCTTAGACGGCGGGTTCACTGAAGCTTTCTTT. Translated: CASSLDGGFTEAFF. The entire variable domain, with the rest obtained from reference TRBV7-2 and TRBJ1-1, is as follows: GAGVSQSPSNKVTEKGKDVELRCDPISGHTALYWYRQSLGQGLEFLIYFQGNSAPDKSGLPSDRFSAERTGGSVSTLTIQRTQQEDSAVYLCASSLDGGFTEAFFGQGTRLTVV.

V gene TRBV30 combines with J gene TRBJ1-1, with unresolved D. The germline V and J ends were trimmed by 0 bases and 7 bases, with 6 bases remaining between them. The CDR3 contains 11 residues. Germline assignment: CDR1 GTSNPN and CDR2 SVGIG (reference sequence). The CDR3 nucleotides read TGTGCCTGGAGTGTGGTGGTTGAAGCTTTCTTT. This gives the protein CAWSVVVEAFF.

The CDR3 spells CASSHTLNEQFF. The DNA for the CDR3 is TGTGCCAGCAGCCACACTCTCAATGAGCAGTTCTTC. This chain joins TRBV7-2 and TRBJ2-1; D remains ambiguous. CDR3 length: 12 residues. V lost 5 bases, J lost 6 bases, and 8 bases lay in between. Germline CDR1 is SGHTA and CDR2 is FQGNSA.

The V call is TRBV28, the J call TRBJ2-7; 7 nucleotides align to TRBD1. There are 13 residues in the CDR3. Germline loops: CDR1 MDHEN, CDR2 SYDVKM. CDR3 coding DNA: TGTTGGTCCCGACAGGGCCCTTCGTACGAGCAGTACTTC. It codes for CWSRQGPSYEQYF.

The chain is built from TRBV2 and TRBJ2-6, with 7 bases matching TRBD1. Germline assignment: CDR1 SNHLY and CDR2 FYNNEI. The CDR3 is made up of 16 amino acids. The junction had 5 bases not matched to a gene; V was cut back by 6 bases and J by 0 bases. In DNA, the CDR3 is TGTGCCAGCAGCAAGACAGGGATCTCTGGGGCCAACGTCCTGACTTTC. It specifies CASSKTGISGANVLTF.

This clone was seen a handful of times. The J gene is TRBJ1-1, the V gene TRBV19; D gene uncertain. Germline loops: CDR1 LNHDA, CDR2 SQIVND (reference sequence). V was pared by 5 bases and J by 4 bases, with 20 bases between. This CDR3 has 16 amino acids. The CDR3 bases are TGTGCCAGTAGTTTAGGTAGTGCTTCCCGGGGCACTGAAGCTTTCTTT. The encoded protein is CASSLGSASRGTEAFF.

This rearrangement joins TRBV2 to TRBJ1-2; 7 bases line up with TRBD1. The ends lost 6 bases at V and 5 bases at J; junction bases unmatched: 3. There are 12 residues in the CDR3. From germline, CDR1 is SNHLY and CDR2 FYNNEI. CDR3 nucleotides: TGTGCCAGCAGCCGGGACAGATATGGCTACACCTTC. It is translated as CASSRDRYGYTF.

This chain uses TRBV6-4 with TRBJ2-3, with D maybe TRBD2 (6 bases). The CDR3 length is 16 residues. Trimming stripped 5 bases from V and 5 bases from J, with 20 bases between. CDR1 and CDR2 (germline): MRHNA, SNTAGT. CDR3: CASSLEASAAEDTQYF. The CDR3 coding sequence is TGTGCCAGCAGTCTCGAGGCTAGCGCGGCGGAAGATACGCAGTATTTT.